This is a list of T cell receptor beta chains from one sample in a study of T cells in Graves' hyperthyroidism and ophthalmopathy. TCRdb re-called the multiplex PCR reads with MiXCR, one entry per CDR3 protein. The sample carries roughly 350,000 distinct CDR3 sequences, roughly 14% recorded once. Sequencing was carried out using blood. The receptors derive from a woman in her twenties or thirties with Graves' hyperthyroidism. Each CDR3 is given with its conserved first and last residue. The order of the fields is V gene, J gene, clone size, D gene, CDR3 protein, CDR3 DNA. A D gene is named only where the DNA matches it firmly. Clone size appears in some rows only: once, few, many, or a class for an expanded clone.

V: TRBV11-1
J: TRBJ2-5
size: many
D: .
CDR3: CASSFTGEGVQETQYF
DNA: TGTGCCAGCAGCTTTACAGGGGAGGGGGTCCAAGAGACCCAGTACTTC

V: TRBV29-1
J: TRBJ2-2
size: .
D: TRBD1
CDR3: CSVRRDRGTGELFF
DNA: TGCAGCGTCCGCCGGGACAGGGGAACCGGGGAGCTGTTTTTT

V: TRBV6-1
J: TRBJ1-5
size: many
D: .
CDR3: CASSGTTVSNQPQHF
DNA: TGTGCCAGCAGTGGAACGACAGTGAGCAATCAGCCCCAGCATTTT

V: TRBV6-1
J: TRBJ2-2
size: many
D: .
CDR3: CASSKGAAPNTGELFF
DNA: TGTGCCAGCAGCAAAGGCGCAGCCCCGAACACCGGGGAGCTGTTTTTT

V: TRBV12-3/TRBV12-4
J: TRBJ2-2
size: many
D: .
CDR3: CASSLQEGELFF
DNA: TGTGCCAGCAGTTTGCAGGAGGGGGAGCTGTTTTTT

V: TRBV10-3
J: TRBJ2-7
size: many
D: TRBD1
CDR3: CAIRDRAYEQYF
DNA: TGTGCCATCCGGGACAGGGCCTACGAGCAGTACTTC

V: TRBV28
J: TRBJ2-3
size: few
D: .
CDR3: CASSVRQTDTQYF
DNA: TGTGCCAGCAGTGTCCGACAGACAGATACGCAGTATTTT

V: TRBV14
J: TRBJ2-1
size: many
D: .
CDR3: CASSQGVSDFYNEQFF
DNA: TGTGCCAGCAGCCAAGGCGTCTCGGACTTCTACAATGAGCAGTTCTTC

V: TRBV20-1
J: TRBJ1-1
size: .
D: .
CDR3: CSASFTWGNTEAFF
DNA: TGCAGTGCTAGTTTCACTTGGGGGAACACTGAAGCTTTCTTT

V: TRBV11-2
J: TRBJ1-4
size: many
D: .
CDR3: CASSLWVGGEKLFF
DNA: TGTGCCAGCAGCTTATGGGTTGGTGGTGAAAAACTGTTTTTT

V: TRBV4-1
J: TRBJ2-7
size: few
D: TRBD2
CDR3: CASSRTRLAGSYEQYF
DNA: TGCGCCAGCAGCCGTACCCGACTAGCGGGCTCCTACGAGCAGTACTTC

V: TRBV28
J: TRBJ1-5
size: many
D: .
CDR3: CASSWPPRVRSNQPQHF
DNA: TGTGCCAGCAGTTGGCCCCCTCGAGTGCGGAGCAATCAGCCCCAGCATTTT

V: TRBV12-3/TRBV12-4
J: TRBJ1-1
size: many
D: .
CDR3: CASSFVPGRAFF
DNA: TGTGCCAGCAGTTTTGTCCCGGGGCGAGCTTTCTTT

V: TRBV30
J: TRBJ2-1
size: few
D: .
CDR3: CAWSQGVMYNEQFF
DNA: TGTGCCTGGAGTCAAGGTGTGATGTACAATGAGCAGTTCTTC

V: TRBV6-1
J: TRBJ2-5
size: many
D: .
CDR3: CASSQERGGVEGTQYF
DNA: TGTGCCAGCAGTCAAGAACGGGGCGGAGTAGAGGGGACCCAGTACTTC

V: TRBV28
J: TRBJ1-2
size: many
D: TRBD1
CDR3: CASSQTGVGYGYTF
DNA: TGTGCCAGCAGTCAGACAGGGGTGGGCTATGGCTACACCTTC

V: TRBV11-2
J: TRBJ2-5
size: many
D: .
CDR3: CASSLGRTDRETQYF
DNA: TGTGCCAGCAGCTTAGGACGGACAGACAGAGAGACCCAGTACTTC

V: TRBV27
J: TRBJ1-2
size: many
D: TRBD1
CDR3: CASSIRGQRGYTF
DNA: TGTGCCAGCAGTATAAGGGGGCAGAGAGGCTACACCTTC

V: TRBV28
J: TRBJ2-3
size: .
D: .
CDR3: CASRPGTSTDTQYF
DNA: TGTGCCTCACGGCCCGGGACTAGCACAGATACGCAGTATTTT

V: TRBV3-1
J: TRBJ2-7
size: .
D: .
CDR3: CASSQVGGLSPYEQYF
DNA: TGTGCCAGCAGCCAAGTGGGCGGTCTTTCGCCTTACGAGCAGTACTTC

V: TRBV7-2
J: TRBJ2-7
size: few
D: .
CDR3: CASSFSAGFAYEQYF
DNA: TGTGCCAGCAGCTTCTCGGCGGGGTTTGCCTACGAGCAGTACTTC

V: TRBV20-1
J: TRBJ1-1
size: many
D: TRBD1
CDR3: CSAPGTGGHGEAFF
DNA: TGCAGTGCGCCAGGGACAGGGGGTCACGGTGAAGCTTTCTTT

V: TRBV3-1
J: TRBJ2-4
size: few
D: .
CDR3: CASSQDNLAKNIQYF
DNA: TGTGCCAGCAGCCAAGATAATCTAGCCAAAAACATTCAGTACTTC

V: TRBV7-9
J: TRBJ2-2
size: few
D: .
CDR3: CASSPGSGELFF
DNA: TGTGCCAGCAGCCCAGGGTCCGGGGAGCTGTTTTTT

V: TRBV5-8
J: TRBJ2-2
size: many
D: .
CDR3: CASSLYSTGELFF
DNA: TGTGCCAGCAGCCTTTATAGCACCGGGGAGCTGTTTTTT

V: TRBV28
J: TRBJ2-5
size: .
D: TRBD2
CDR3: CASSLNSGSSETQYF
DNA: TGTGCCAGCAGTTTGAATAGCGGGAGCAGTGAGACCCAGTACTTC

V: TRBV28
J: TRBJ2-7
size: many
D: .
CDR3: CASSFDPADYEQYF
DNA: TGTGCCAGCAGTTTCGACCCGGCGGACTACGAGCAGTACTTC

V: TRBV7-8
J: TRBJ2-7
size: many
D: TRBD2
CDR3: CASSLRTSGKYEQYF
DNA: TGTGCCAGCAGCTTAAGGACTAGCGGAAAGTACGAGCAGTACTTC

V: TRBV24-1
J: TRBJ2-1
size: .
D: TRBD2
CDR3: CATSDPGLAGPHNEQFF
DNA: TGTGCCACCAGTGATCCGGGACTAGCGGGACCGCACAATGAGCAGTTCTTC

V: TRBV20-1
J: TRBJ2-7
size: many
D: .
CDR3: CSARSLTYEQYF
DNA: TGCAGTGCTCGCAGCCTAACCTACGAGCAGTACTTC

V: TRBV29-1
J: TRBJ2-7
size: many
D: .
CDR3: CSVDNPGVNEQYF
DNA: TGCAGCGTTGATAATCCAGGGGTTAACGAGCAGTACTTC

V: TRBV12-3/TRBV12-4
J: TRBJ2-2
size: .
D: TRBD1
CDR3: CASGTGIHTGELFF
DNA: TGTGCCAGCGGGACAGGGATTCACACCGGGGAGCTGTTTTTT

V: TRBV28
J: TRBJ2-7
size: few
D: TRBD1
CDR3: CASKTGVSPHEQYF
DNA: TGTGCCAGCAAAACAGGGGTCTCCCCCCACGAGCAGTACTTC

V: TRBV6-1
J: TRBJ1-1
size: .
D: .
CDR3: CASSRDFNTEAFF
DNA: TGTGCCAGCAGCCGAGATTTTAACACTGAAGCTTTCTTT

V: TRBV5-1
J: TRBJ1-1
size: many
D: .
CDR3: CASSIGDTRGTEAFF
DNA: TGCGCCAGCAGCATAGGAGACACCCGGGGCACTGAAGCTTTCTTT